The following is a T cell receptor beta chain sequence with its context. Antigen unknown. The sample comes from a study of cytomegalovirus exposure and HLA in healthy donors. Study in general: Among the approximately 430 donors who were genotyped, 81% fell in the genetic ancestry cluster that is associated with self-reported Caucasian donors. Whole-study findings and limits: Association with HLA alleles at 0.05 false discovery rate was found for 15,000 to 20,000 TCR beta sequences in a later analysis. The likely explanation for a cluster of highly shared sequence variants was sequencing artifact.

The PCR made use of 60 Vbeta and 13 Jbeta primers. TCRdb's copy holds only in-frame clones and misses some; the assay was immunoSEQ multiplex PCR. The repertoire holds 100,000 or so clones, with 63% as singletons. Trimming left V 4 bases short and J 0 bases short, with 17 bases between. This CDR3 is 17 amino acids long. In germline, CDR1 is MGHRA, CDR2 YSYEKL. This clonotype originated in a human donor in good health. The specimen sequenced was PBMCs. The chain combines TRBV4-1 with TRBJ2-3, with unresolved D. The CDR3 DNA is TGCGCCAGCAGCCTCTACCGTCTCGAGTCGAGCACAGATACGCAGTATTTT. Protein sequence: CASSLYRLESSTDTQYF.